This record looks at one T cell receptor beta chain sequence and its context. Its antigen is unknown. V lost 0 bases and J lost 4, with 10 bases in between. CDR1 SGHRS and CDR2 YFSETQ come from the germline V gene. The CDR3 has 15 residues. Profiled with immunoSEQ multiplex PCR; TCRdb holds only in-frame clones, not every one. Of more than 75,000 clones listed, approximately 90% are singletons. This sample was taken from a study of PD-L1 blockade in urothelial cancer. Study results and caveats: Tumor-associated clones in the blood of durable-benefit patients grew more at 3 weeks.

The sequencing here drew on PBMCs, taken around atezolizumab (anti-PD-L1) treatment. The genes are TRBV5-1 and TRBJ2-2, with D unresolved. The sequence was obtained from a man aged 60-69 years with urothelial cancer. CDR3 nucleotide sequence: TGCGCCAGCAGCTTGGGCGATACCTTCACCGGGGAGCTGTTTTTT. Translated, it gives CASSLGDTFTGELFF. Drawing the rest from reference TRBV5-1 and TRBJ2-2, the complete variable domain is KAGVTQTPRYLIKTRGQQVTLSCSPISGHRSVSWYQQTPGQGLQFLFEYFSETQRNKGNFPGRFSGRQFSNSRSEMNVSTLELGDSALYLCASSLGDTFTGELFFGEGSRLTVL.